Each of the 9 T cell receptor beta chains below was sequenced from the same sample in a study of shared clonotypes between healthy human individuals. The table came from immunoSEQ multiplex PCR; TCRdb's copy has only in-frame clones and leaves some out. The sample shows around 2.1 million clones, roughly 91% of them seen only once. The naive CD8 subset, CD45RO-negative cells positively selected for CCR7, excluded terminally differentiated effector memory CD45RA+ cells. The sample taken for sequencing was naive CD8+ T cells from PBMCs. The receptor set was obtained from a man in his late teens or twenties in good health. Some clones in this sample may be carry-over from other donors' samples.

This sequence joins TRBV5-1 and TRBJ2-7; 9 bases align to TRBD1. The CDR3 extends over 18 amino acids. J lost 0 bases, V lost 3 bases, and 13 bases had no gene match. Germline CDR1 is SGHRS and CDR2 is YFSETQ. The CDR3 here is CASSSQTRDRGSSYEQYF. The CDR3 DNA follows: TGCGCCAGCAGCTCACAAACCCGTGACAGGGGGAGCTCCTACGAGCAGTACTTC.

This CDR3 reads CATSPGILDEKLFF. CDR3 DNA: TGTGCCACCAGCCCGGGAATCCTGGATGAAAAACTGTTTTTT. The V gene is TRBV15, the J gene TRBJ1-4, with D hard to call. The germline V gene has CDR1 LNHNV and CDR2 YYDKDF (reference sequence). Trimming shortened V by 5 bases and J by 6 bases, and 13 bases separated the two germline ends. This CDR3 region has 14 residues.

In the case of this clone: Other DNA sequences in the same sample also yield this CDR3. The CDR3 DNA is TGTGCCAGCAGTTTGGGGGGCTACGAGCAGTACTTC. Translating gives CASSLGGYEQYF. The genes are TRBV6-5 and TRBJ2-7, with a tentative D call TRBD2 (6 bases). This CDR3 comprises 12 residues. The germline CDR1 and CDR2 sequences are MNHEY and SVGAGI. The V end lost 4 bases, the J end lost 3 bases, and 7 bases lay between the germline ends.

The chain carries TRBV10-2 and TRBJ2-7, with D possibly called TRBD1 or TRBD2 (5 bases each). V lost 8 bases, J lost 0 bases, and 17 bases lay in between. Germline CDR1 and CDR2: WSHSY and SAAADI. This CDR3 has 15 amino acids. The chain's CDR3 is CASGLIGDGSYEQYF. CDR3 DNA sequence: TGCGCCAGCGGATTAATCGGGGACGGCTCCTACGAGCAGTACTTC.

CDR3 region: CATLGGTGRPLQTNEKLFF. The DNA of the CDR3 is TGTGCCACCCTGGGGGGTACAGGGCGTCCCCTTCAAACTAATGAAAAACTGTTTTTT. The chain is built from TRBV2 and TRBJ1-4; TRBD1 is a possible D gene (6 bases). CDR1 is SNHLY and CDR2 is FYNNEI in the germline V gene. The CDR3 consists of 19 residues. The ends were cut back, 10 bases at V and 1 base at J, with 28 bases in the middle.

The V gene is TRBV16, the J gene TRBJ1-3; no clear D gene. This CDR3 region has 16 residues. CDR1 is KGHSY and CDR2 is FQNENV in the germline V gene. V was trimmed by 0 bases and J by 0 bases, leaving 9 bases between them. The CDR3 bases are TGTGCCAGCAGCCAATCGGTGGGTTACTCTGGAAACACCATATATTTT. This gives the protein CASSQSVGYSGNTIYF.

This clone showed up just once. The J gene is TRBJ2-7, the V gene TRBV7-8; D possibly corresponds to TRBD1 (6 bases). CDR3 length: 17 residues. Trimming took off 0 bases at V and 0 bases at J, with 15 bases between the two ends. Germline CDR1 SGHVS, CDR2 FQNEAQ. The CDR3 sequence: CASSLAPGTPSSYEQYF. The CDR3 DNA follows: TGTGCCAGCAGCTTAGCGCCCGGGACACCGAGCTCCTACGAGCAGTACTTC. The full variable domain, in which reference TRBV7-8 and TRBJ2-7 provide the parts outside the CDR3, is GAGVSQSPRYKVAKRGQDVALRCDPISGHVSLFWYQQALGQGPEFLTYFQNEAQLDKSGLPSDRFFAERPEGSVSTLKIQRTQQEDSAVYLCASSLAPGTPSSYEQYFGPGTRLTVT.

This chain joins TRBV29-1 and TRBJ1-1, with no clear D. Germline V gene data show CDR1 as SQVTM and CDR2 as ANQGSEA. This CDR3 has 13 amino acids. Trimming removed 8 bases from V and 6 bases from J, with 19 bases in between. CDR3 sequence: CSPVPLHLSEAFF. The CDR3 DNA reads as TGCAGCCCTGTCCCCCTACATTTATCTGAAGCTTTCTTT.

The rearrangement uses TRBV7-2 and TRBJ1-5, with D perhaps matching TRBD1 (5 bases). The V end lost 5 bases, the J end lost 6 bases, and 14 bases lay between the germline ends. CDR1 and CDR2 from the germline V gene are SGHTA and FQGNSA. The CDR3 has 14 amino acids. CDR3 amino acids: CASSPGRRGQPQHF. CDR3 DNA: TGTGCCAGCAGCCCCGGTCGTAGGGGTCAGCCCCAGCATTTT.